These T cell receptor beta chains were read from a single sample in a study of shared clonotypes between healthy human individuals. The assay was immunoSEQ multiplex PCR, and TCRdb's table has in-frame clones only and misses some. The sample lists over a million clones; around 97% were seen once. Material: naive CD4+ T cells sorted from blood. The source of these receptors is a man between 25 and 39 years old in good health. CDR3s include the opening cysteine and the closing phenylalanine or tryptophan. A D gene is named only where the DNA matches it firmly.

CDR3 DNA | CDR3 protein | J gene | V gene | D gene
TGTGCCAGCACCCTTGGAGGGAAGATACTAGAGCAGTTCTTC | CASTLGGKILEQFF | TRBJ2-1 | TRBV28 | -
TGCGCCAGCAGCTTTTTGGCTAGCGGGAGTTTAAATGAGCAGTTCTTC | CASSFLASGSLNEQFF | TRBJ2-1 | TRBV5-1 | TRBD2
TGTGCCAGTAGTAGCGGGGGCACAGATACGCAGTATTTT | CASSSGGTDTQYF | TRBJ2-3 | TRBV19 | -
TGCGCCAGCAGTGAGTTTGGCGGGACCACCACAGATACGCAGTATTTT | CASSEFGGTTTDTQYF | TRBJ2-3 | TRBV10-1 | -
TGTGCCAGCAGCGACCATGAAGGGGGCGGCAATCAGCCCCAGCATTTT | CASSDHEGGGNQPQHF | TRBJ1-5 | TRBV2 | TRBD1
TGTGCCAGCTCACCGGCAGGGGGCCTACTAAACACCGGGGAGCTGTTTTTT | CASSPAGGLLNTGELFF | TRBJ2-2 | TRBV18 | TRBD1
TGTGCCAGCAGCGTAGCGACAGGGGGCACCGGGGAGCTGTTTTTT | CASSVATGGTGELFF | TRBJ2-2 | TRBV9 | TRBD1
TGTGCCAGCAGTTTCAAAAGGAACACCGGGGAGCTGTTTTTT | CASSFKRNTGELFF | TRBJ2-2 | TRBV27 | -
TGTGCCAGCAGCCACGGGACAGGGGGCTCCGAAGAGACCCAGTACTTC | CASSHGTGGSEETQYF | TRBJ2-5 | TRBV7-3 | TRBD1
TGTGCCAGCAGTTATTCAGGGAAGGTTCAGCCCCAGCATTTT | CASSYSGKVQPQHF | TRBJ1-5 | TRBV6-5 | -
TGTGCCAGCAGCTTGGCTAGCGGGAGACAGTTCTTC | CASSLASGRQFF | TRBJ2-1 | TRBV11-2 | TRBD2